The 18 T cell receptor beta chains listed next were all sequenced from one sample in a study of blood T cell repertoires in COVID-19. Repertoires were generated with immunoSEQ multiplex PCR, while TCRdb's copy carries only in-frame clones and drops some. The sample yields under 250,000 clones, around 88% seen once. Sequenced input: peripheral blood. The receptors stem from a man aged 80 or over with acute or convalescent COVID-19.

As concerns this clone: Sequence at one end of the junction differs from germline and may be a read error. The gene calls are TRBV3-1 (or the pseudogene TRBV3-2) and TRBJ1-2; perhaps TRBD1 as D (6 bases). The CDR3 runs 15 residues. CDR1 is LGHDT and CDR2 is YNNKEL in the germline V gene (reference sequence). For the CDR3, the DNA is TGTGCCAGCCGCCAGAGGGGGGGAATGGCCTATGGCTACACCTTC. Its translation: CASRQRGGMAYGYTF.

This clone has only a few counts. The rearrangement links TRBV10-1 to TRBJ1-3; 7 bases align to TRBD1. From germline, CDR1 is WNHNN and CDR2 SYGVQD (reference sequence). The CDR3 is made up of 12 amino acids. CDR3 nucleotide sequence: TGCGCAAGCCAGGGGGCTGGAAACACCATATATTTT. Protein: CASQGAGNTIYF.

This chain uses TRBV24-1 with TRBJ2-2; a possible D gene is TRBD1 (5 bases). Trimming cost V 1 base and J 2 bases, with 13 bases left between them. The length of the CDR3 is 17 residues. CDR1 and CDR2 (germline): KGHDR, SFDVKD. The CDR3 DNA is TGTGCCACCAGTGATTTAGGACACCAGGGCAACACCGGGGAGCTGTTTTTT. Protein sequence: CATSDLGHQGNTGELFF.

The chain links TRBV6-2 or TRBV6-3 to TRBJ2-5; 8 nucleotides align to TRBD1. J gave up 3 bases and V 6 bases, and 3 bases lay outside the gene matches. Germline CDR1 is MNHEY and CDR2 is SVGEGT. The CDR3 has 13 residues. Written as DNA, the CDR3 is TGTGCCAGCAGCCCGGACAGGGAAGAGACCCAGTACTTC. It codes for CASSPDREETQYF.

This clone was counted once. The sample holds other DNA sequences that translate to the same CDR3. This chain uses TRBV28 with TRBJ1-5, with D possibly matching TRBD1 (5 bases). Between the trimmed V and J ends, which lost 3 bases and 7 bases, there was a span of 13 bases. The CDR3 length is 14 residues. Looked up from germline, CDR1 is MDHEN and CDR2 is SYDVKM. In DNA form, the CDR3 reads TGTGCCAGCAGTTTTGGGAGGGGTTTACAGCCCCAGCATTTT. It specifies CASSFGRGLQPQHF.

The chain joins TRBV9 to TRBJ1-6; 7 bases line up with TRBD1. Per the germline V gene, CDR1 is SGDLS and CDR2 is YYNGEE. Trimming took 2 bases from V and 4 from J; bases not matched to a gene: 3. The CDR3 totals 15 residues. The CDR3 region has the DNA TGTGCCAGCAGCGTGCAGGGGGTTTATAATTCACCCCTCCACTTT. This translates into CASSVQGVYNSPLHF.

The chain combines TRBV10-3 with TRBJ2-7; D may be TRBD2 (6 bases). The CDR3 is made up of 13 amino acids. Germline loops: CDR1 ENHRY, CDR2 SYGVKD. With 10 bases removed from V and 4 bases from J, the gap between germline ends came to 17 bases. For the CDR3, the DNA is TGTGCCACGGGGGAAGTGGGGTTTTACGAGCAGTACTTC. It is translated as CATGEVGFYEQYF.

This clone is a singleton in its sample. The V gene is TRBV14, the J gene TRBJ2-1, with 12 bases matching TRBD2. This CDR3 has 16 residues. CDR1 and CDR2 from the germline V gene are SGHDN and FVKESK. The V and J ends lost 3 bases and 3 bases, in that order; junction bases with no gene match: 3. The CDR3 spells CASSQKLAGGYNEQFF. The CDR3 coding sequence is TGTGCCAGCAGCCAGAAACTAGCGGGAGGCTACAATGAGCAGTTCTTC.

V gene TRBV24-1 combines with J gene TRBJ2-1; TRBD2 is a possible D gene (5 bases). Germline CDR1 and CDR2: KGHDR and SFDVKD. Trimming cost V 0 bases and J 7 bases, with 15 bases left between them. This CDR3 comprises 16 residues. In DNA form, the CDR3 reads TGTGCCACCAGTGATTTGAGTCGCGGTACTAGGAATGAGCAGTTCTTC. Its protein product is CATSDLSRGTRNEQFF.

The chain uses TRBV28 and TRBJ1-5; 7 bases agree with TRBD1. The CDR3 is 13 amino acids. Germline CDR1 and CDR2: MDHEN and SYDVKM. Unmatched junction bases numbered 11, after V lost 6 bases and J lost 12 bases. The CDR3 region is CASSSQTTGLQHF. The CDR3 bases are TGTGCCAGCAGCTCCCAAACGACAGGGCTCCAGCATTTT.

The CDR3 here is CASSPPAEAGPNYGYTF. CDR3 nucleotides: TGTGCCAGCAGTCCCCCCGCCGAAGCAGGCCCTAACTATGGCTACACCTTC. The chain has TRBV28 and TRBJ1-2; D call uncertain. There are 17 residues in the CDR3. Germline V CDR1 and CDR2: MDHEN, SYDVKM. V was clipped by 5 bases and J by 0 bases, with 19 bases between them.

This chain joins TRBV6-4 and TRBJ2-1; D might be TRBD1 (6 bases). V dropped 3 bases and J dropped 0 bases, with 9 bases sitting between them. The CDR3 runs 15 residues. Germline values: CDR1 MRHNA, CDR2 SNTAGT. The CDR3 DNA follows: TGTGCCAGCAGTGAGGGACACGGCTCCTACAATGAGCAGTTCTTC. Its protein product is CASSEGHGSYNEQFF.

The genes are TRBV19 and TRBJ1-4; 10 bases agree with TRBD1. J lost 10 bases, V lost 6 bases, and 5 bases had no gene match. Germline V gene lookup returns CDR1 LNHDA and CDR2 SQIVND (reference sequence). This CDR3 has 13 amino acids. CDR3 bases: TGTGCCAGTAGAATCGACAGGGGGCTAAAACTGTTTTTT. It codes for CASRIDRGLKLFF. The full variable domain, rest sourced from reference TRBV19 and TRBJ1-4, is DGGITQSPKYLFRKEGQNVTLSCEQNLNHDAMYWYRQDPGQGLRLIYYSQIVNDFQKGDIAEGYSVSREKKESFPLTVTSAQKNPTAFYLCASRIDRGLKLFFGSGTQLSVL.

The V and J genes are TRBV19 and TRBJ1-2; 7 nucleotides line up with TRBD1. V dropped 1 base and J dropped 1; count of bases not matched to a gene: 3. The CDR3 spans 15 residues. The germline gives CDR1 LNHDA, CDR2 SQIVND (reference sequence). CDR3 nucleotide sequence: TGTGCCAGTAGTATAGCGACAGGGAGTAACTATGGCTACACCTTC. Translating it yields CASSIATGSNYGYTF.

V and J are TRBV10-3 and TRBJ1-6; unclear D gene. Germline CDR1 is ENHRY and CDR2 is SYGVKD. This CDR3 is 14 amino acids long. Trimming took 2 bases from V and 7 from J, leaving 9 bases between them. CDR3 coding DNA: TGTGCCATCAGTGAGAGGGAGCTCAATTCACCCCTCCACTTT. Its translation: CAISERELNSPLHF.

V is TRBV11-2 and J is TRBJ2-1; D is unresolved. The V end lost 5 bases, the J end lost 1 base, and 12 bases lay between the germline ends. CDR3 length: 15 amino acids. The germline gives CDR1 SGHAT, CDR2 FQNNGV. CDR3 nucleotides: TGTGCCAGCAGCCCGACCGACGGGTCCTACAATGAGCAGTTCTTC. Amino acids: CASSPTDGSYNEQFF.

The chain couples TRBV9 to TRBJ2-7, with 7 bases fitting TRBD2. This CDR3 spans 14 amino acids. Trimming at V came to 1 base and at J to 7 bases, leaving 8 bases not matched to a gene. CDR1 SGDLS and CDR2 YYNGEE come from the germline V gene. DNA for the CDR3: TGTGCCAGCAGCGTAACCCCGGGGGGTGGGGAGCAGTACTTC. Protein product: CASSVTPGGGEQYF.

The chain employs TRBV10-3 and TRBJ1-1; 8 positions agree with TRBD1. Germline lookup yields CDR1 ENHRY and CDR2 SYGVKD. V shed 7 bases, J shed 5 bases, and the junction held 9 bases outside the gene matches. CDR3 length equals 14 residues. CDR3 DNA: TGTGCCATCATTCTGACAGGGGTGTTGACTGAAGCTTTCTTT. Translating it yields CAIILTGVLTEAFF.